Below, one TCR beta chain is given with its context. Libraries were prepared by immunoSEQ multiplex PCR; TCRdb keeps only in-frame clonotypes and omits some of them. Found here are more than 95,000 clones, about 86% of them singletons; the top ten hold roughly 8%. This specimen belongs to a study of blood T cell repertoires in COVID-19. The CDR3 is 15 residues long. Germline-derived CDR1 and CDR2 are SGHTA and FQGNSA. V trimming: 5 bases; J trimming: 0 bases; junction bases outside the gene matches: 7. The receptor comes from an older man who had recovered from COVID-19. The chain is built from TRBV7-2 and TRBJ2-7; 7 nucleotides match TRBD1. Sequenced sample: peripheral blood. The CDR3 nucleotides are TGTGCCAGCAGCCAGACAGGGCTGAGCTCCTACGAGCAGTACTTC. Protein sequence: CASSQTGLSSYEQYF.